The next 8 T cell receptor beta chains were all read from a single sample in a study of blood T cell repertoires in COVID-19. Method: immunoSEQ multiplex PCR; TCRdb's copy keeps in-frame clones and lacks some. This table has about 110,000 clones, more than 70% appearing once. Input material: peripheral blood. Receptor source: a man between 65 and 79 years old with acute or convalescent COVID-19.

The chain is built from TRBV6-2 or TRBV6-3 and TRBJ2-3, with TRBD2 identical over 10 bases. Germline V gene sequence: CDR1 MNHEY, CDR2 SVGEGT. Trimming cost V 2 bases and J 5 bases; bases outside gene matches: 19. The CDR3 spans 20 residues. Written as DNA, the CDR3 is TGTGCCAGCAGTTACCCCTCCGCCATGACCCTAGCGGGGGCTGGAGATACGCAGTATTTT. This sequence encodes CASSYPSAMTLAGAGDTQYF.

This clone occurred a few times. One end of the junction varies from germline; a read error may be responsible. The CDR3 DNA follows: TGTGCTAGCAGCTTAGGAGGCACCGGGGAGCTGTTTTTT. This encodes CASSLGGTGELFF. The V and J genes are TRBV7-7 and TRBJ2-2; TRBD2 is a possible D gene (5 bases). Germline V CDR1 and CDR2: SSHAT, FNYEAQ (reference sequence). This CDR3 has 13 amino acids.

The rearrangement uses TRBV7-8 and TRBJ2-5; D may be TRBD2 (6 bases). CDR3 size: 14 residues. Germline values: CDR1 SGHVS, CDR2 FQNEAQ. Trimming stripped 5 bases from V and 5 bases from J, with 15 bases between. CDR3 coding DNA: TGTGCCAGCAGCCCGGGACTGGGCGGGGAGACCCAGTACTTC. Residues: CASSPGLGGETQYF.

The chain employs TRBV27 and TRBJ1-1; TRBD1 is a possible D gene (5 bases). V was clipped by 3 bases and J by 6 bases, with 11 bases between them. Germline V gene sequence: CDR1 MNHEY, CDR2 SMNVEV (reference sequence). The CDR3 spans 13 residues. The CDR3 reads CASSFAQGAEAFF. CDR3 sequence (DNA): TGTGCCAGCAGTTTTGCCCAGGGCGCTGAAGCTTTCTTT.

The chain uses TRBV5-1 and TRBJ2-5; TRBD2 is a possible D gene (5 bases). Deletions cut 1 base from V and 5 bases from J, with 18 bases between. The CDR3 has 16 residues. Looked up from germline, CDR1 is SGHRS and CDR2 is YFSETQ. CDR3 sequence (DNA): TGCGCCAGCAGCTTGAGGCCGTCCACTTGGGAGGAGACCCAGTACTTC. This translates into CASSLRPSTWEETQYF.

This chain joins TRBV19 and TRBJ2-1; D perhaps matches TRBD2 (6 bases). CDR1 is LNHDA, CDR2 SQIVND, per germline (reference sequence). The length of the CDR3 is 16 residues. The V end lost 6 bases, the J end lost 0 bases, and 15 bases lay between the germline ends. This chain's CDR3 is CASRPLASGSYNEQFF. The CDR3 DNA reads TGTGCCAGTAGGCCACTAGCAAGTGGCTCCTACAATGAGCAGTTCTTC.

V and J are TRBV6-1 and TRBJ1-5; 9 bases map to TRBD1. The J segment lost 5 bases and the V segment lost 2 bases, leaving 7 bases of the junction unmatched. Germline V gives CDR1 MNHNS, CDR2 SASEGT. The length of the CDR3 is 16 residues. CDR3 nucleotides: TGTGCCAGCAGTGAACTGATGACAGGGGGGGATCAGCCCCAGCATTTT. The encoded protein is CASSELMTGGDQPQHF.

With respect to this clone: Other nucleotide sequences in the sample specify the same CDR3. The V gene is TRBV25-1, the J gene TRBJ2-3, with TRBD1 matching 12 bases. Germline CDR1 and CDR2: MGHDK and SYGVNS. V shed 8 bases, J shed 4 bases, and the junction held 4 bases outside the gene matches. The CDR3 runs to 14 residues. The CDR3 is CASSGTGGPDTQYF. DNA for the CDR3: TGTGCCAGCTCCGGGACAGGGGGCCCAGATACGCAGTATTTT.